Described below is a single T cell receptor beta chain sequence and its context. Time point defined: patch test 2, 6 weeks after DPC sensitization. The treatment: therapeutic diphenylcyclopropenone sensitization with weekly scalp DPC. Whole blood, unfractionated, served as the material for total RNA extraction. This entry belongs to a study of human T cells and chemical hapten exposure. Across the study: Patients additionally received therapeutic doses of diphenylcyclopropenone on the scalp once a week, and this continued throughout the approximately 24-week study.

Germline CDR1 reads MNHNS; CDR2 reads SASEGT. This CDR3 comprises 16 residues. J was trimmed by 8 bases and V by 9 bases; bases with no gene match: 16. TCRdb reanalysed the RACE reads using MiXCR and keeps one entry per CDR3 protein. Among approximately 46,000 distinct CDR3 sequences listed, 9.6% were seen once. This chain links TRBV6-1 with TRBJ2-1; 10 nucleotides align to TRBD1. The specimen comprised whole blood, sampled in connection with sensitization to the hapten diphenylcyclopropenone (DPC). This TCR derives from a woman in her twenties or thirties with alopecia areata. Some clones in this sample may be carry-over from other donors' samples. Written as DNA, the CDR3 is TGTGCCAGTACATCACCGGGACAGGGGACCCGTTATGAGCAGTTCTTC. Translating gives CASTSPGQGTRYEQFF.